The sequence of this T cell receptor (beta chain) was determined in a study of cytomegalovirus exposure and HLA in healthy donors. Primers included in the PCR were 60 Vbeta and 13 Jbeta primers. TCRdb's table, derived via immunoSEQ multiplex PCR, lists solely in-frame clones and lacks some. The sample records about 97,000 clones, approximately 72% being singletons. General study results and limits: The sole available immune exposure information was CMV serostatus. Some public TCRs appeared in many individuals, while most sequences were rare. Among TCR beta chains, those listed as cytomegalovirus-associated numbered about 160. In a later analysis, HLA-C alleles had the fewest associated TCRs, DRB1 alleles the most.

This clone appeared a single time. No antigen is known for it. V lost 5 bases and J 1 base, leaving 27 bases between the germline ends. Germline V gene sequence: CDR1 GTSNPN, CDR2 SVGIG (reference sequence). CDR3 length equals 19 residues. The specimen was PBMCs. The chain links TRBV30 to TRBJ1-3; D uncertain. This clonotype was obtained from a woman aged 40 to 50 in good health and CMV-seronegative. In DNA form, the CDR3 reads TGTGCCTGGGAATCCTATCGGGGAGGATTGATGCCGTCTGGAAACACCATATATTTT. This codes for CAWESYRGGLMPSGNTIYF.